This T cell receptor beta chain was profiled in a study of blood T cells in healthy people across ages. This clonotype was detected only a few times. Using a J-beta primer mix together with a sample-barcoded 5' primer, a second PCR was run for roughly 6 to 12 cycles. Template switching added a 12-random-nucleotide identifier to every cDNA molecule. The study obtained at least 3 million CDR3-containing paired-end reads from every sample. Each CDR3 protein is one row after TCRdb ran MiXCR on the 5' RACE reads. The sample has 1.2 million to 1.5 million distinct CDR3 sequences; approximately 59% are singletons. The specimen was blood. This sequence originates from a man aged 18 to 30 in good health.

This chain's CDR3 is CASSLQLTENSPLHF. The CDR3 nucleotides read TGTGCCAGCAGTTTACAGTTGACAGAAAATTCACCCCTCCACTTT. The chain employs TRBV12-3 or TRBV12-4 and TRBJ1-6; TRBD1 is a possible D gene (5 bases). This CDR3 has 15 residues. V lost 2 bases to trimming and J lost 7 bases, with 12 bases between them.